The clone carrying this TCR beta chain was found many times. The source of the sample is a study of identical twins. TCRdb fed the 5' RACE reads into MiXCR, producing one record per CDR3 protein. The sample yields under 350,000 distinct CDR3 sequences, nearly 9.5% seen once. The CDR3 length is 15 residues. The V and J ends lost 0 bases and 8 bases respectively, with 14 bases between them. Germline V lookup: CDR1 MGHRA, CDR2 YSYEKL. These data also formed part of another study, on yellow fever vaccine responses in identical twins.

The J gene is TRBJ1-5, the V gene TRBV4-1; no clear D. The sample was CD8+ T cells sorted from blood. This clonotype was sampled from a young woman in good health. The CDR3 sequence is CASSQDVGPEKPQHF. CDR3 coding DNA: TGCGCCAGCAGCCAAGATGTTGGACCTGAAAAGCCCCAGCATTTT.